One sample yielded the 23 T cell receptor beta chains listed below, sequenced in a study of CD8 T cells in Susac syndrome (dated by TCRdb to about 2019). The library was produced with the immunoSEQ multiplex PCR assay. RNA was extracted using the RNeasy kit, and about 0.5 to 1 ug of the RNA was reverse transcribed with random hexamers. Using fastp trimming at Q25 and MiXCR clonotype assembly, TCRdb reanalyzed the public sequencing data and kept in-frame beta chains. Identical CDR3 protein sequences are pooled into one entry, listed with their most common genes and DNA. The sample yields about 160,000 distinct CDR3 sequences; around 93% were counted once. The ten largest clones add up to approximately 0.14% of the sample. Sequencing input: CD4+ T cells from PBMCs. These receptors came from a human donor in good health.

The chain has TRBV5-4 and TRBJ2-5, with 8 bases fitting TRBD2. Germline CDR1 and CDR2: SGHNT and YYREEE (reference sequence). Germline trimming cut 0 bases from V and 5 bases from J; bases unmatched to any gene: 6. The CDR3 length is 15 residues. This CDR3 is CASSLAQSSGETQYF. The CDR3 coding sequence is TGTGCCAGCAGCTTGGCCCAGTCTAGCGGGGAGACCCAGTACTTC. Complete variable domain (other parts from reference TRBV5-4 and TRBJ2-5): ETGVTQSPTHLIKTRGQQVTLRCSSQSGHNTVSWYQQALGQGPQFIFQYYREEENGRGNFPPRFSGLQFPNYSSELNVNALELDDSALYLCASSLAQSSGETQYFGPGTRLLVL.

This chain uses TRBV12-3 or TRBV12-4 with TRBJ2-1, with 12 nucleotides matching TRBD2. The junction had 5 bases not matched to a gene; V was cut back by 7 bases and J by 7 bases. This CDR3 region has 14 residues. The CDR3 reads CASNLAGGLNEQFF. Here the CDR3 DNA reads TGTGCCAGCAATCTAGCGGGGGGGTTGAATGAGCAGTTCTTC.

As DNA, the CDR3 is TGCGCCAGCAGCCACGGGCCTTCCTACAATGAGCAGTTCTTC. Amino acid sequence: CASSHGPSYNEQFF. V is TRBV4-1 and J is TRBJ2-1; D gene unclear. The length of the CDR3 is 14 residues. The germline V and J ends were trimmed by 3 bases and 1 base, with 7 bases remaining between them. Germline CDR1 and CDR2: MGHRA and YSYEKL.

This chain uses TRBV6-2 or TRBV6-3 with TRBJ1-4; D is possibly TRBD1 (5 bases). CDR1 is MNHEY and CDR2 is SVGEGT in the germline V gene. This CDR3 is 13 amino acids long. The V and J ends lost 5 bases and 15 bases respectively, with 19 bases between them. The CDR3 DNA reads TGTGCCAGCAGTAACCGAATACAGGAATTAGTGTTTTTT. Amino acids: CASSNRIQELVFF.

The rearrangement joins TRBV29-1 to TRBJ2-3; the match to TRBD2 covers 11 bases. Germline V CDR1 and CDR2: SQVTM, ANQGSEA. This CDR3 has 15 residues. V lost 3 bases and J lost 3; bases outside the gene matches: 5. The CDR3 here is CSVDQLAGATDTQYF. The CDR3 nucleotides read TGCAGCGTTGACCAACTAGCGGGGGCAACAGATACGCAGTATTTT.

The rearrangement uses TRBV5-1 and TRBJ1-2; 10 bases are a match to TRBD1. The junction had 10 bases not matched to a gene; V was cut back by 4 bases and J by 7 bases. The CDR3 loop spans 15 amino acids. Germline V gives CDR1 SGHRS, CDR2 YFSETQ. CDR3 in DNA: TGCGCCAGCAGCATCACCGGGACAGGGGACGTTGGCTACACCTTC. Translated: CASSITGTGDVGYTF.

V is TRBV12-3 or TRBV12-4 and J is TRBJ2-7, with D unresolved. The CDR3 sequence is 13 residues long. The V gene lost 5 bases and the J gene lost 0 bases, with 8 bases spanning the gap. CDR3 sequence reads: CASSERFSYEQYF. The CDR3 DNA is TGTGCCAGCAGTGAACGTTTCTCCTACGAGCAGTACTTC.

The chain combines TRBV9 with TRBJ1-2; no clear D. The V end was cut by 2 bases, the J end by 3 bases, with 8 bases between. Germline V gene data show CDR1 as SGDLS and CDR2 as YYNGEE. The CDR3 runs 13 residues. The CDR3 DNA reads TGTGCCAGCAGCGTGGGCGCCGACTATGGCTACACCTTC. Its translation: CASSVGADYGYTF.

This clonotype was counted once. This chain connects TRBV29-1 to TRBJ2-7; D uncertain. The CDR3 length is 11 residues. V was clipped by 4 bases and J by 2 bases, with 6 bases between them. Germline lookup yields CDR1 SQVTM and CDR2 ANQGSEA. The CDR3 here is CSVVAAYEQYF. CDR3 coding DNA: TGCAGCGTTGTGGCGGCCTACGAGCAGTACTTC.

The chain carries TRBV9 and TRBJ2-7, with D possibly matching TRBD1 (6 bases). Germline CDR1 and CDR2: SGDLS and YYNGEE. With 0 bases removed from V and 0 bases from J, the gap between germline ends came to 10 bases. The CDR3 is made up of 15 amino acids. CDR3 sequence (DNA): TGTGCCAGCAGCGTAGGACAGGAGAGCTCCTACGAGCAGTACTTC. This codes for CASSVGQESSYEQYF.

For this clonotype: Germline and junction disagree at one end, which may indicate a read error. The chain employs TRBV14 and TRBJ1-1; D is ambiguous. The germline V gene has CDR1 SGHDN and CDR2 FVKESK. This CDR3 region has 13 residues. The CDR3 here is CASSQAGGYEVFF. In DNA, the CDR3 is TGTGCCAGCAGCCAAGCCGGCGGGTATGAAGTTTTCTTT.

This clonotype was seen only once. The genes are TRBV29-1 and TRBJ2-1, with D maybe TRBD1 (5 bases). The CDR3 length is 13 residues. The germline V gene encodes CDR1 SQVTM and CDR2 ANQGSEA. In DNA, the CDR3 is TGCAGTGCTCAGGGTGGGTTAATCGGTGAGCAGTTCTTC. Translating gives CSAQGGLIGEQFF.

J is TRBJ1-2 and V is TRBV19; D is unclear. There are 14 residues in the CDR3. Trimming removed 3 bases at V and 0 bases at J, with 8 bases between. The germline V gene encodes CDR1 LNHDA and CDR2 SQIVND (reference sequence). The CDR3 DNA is TGTGCCAGTAGTATCTCCAGCGCTAACTATGGCTACACCTTC. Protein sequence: CASSISSANYGYTF.

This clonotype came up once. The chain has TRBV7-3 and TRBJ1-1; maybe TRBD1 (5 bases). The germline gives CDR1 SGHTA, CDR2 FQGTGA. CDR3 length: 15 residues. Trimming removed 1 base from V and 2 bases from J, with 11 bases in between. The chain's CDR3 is CASSLRGPDNTEAFF. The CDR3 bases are TGTGCCAGCAGCTTAAGGGGACCCGATAACACTGAAGCTTTCTTT.

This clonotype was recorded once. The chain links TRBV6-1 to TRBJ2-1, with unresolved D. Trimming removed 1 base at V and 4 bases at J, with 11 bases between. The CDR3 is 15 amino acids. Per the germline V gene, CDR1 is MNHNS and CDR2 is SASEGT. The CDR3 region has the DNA TGTGCCAGCAGTGAAGGAACATCCCCGTACAATGAGCAGTTCTTC. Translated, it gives CASSEGTSPYNEQFF.

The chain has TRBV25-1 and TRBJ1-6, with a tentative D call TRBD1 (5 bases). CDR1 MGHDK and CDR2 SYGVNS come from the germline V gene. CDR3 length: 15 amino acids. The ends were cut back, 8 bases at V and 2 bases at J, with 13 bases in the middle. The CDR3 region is CASGRGAAYNSPLHF. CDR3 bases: TGTGCCAGCGGGAGGGGTGCAGCCTATAATTCACCCCTCCACTTT.

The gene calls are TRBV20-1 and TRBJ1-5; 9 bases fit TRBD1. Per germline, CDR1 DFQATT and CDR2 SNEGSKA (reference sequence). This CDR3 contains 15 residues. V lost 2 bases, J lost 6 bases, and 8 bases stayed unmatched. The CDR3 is CSARLAGTGLQPQHF. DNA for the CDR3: TGCAGTGCTAGACTAGCCGGGACAGGGCTTCAGCCCCAGCATTTT.

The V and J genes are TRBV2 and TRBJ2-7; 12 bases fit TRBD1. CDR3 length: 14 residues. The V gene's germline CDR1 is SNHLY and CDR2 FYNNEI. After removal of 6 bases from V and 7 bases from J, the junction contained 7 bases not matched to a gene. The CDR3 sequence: CASRAGQGAWEQYF. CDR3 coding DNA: TGTGCCAGCAGGGCGGGACAGGGGGCGTGGGAGCAGTACTTC.

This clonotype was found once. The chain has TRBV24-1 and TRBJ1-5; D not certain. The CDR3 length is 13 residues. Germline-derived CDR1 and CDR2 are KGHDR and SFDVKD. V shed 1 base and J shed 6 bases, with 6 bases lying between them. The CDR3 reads CATSDLKGQPQHF. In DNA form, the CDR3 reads TGTGCCACCAGTGATTTAAAAGGTCAGCCCCAGCATTTT.

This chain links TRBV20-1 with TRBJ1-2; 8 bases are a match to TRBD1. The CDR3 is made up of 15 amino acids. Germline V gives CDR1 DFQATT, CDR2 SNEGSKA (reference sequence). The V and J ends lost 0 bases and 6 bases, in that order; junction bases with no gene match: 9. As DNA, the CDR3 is TGCAGTGCTAGAGATGGGCAGGGGGCTTCGGATGGCTACACCTTC. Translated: CSARDGQGASDGYTF.

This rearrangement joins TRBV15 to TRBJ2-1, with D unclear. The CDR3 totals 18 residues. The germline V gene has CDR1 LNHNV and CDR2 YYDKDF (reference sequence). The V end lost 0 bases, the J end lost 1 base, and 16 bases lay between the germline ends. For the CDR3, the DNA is TGTGCCACCAGCAGAGAGCGTAGAGAAGTGCTATCCTACAATGAGCAGTTCTTC. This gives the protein CATSRERREVLSYNEQFF.

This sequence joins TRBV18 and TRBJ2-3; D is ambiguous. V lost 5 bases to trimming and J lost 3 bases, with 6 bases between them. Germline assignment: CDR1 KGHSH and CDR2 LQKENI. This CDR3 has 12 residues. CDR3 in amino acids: CASSSQTDTQYF. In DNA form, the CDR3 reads TGTGCCAGCTCATCACAGACAGATACGCAGTATTTT.

The CDR3 nucleotides are TGTGCCAGCAGTTATCCTAGCGGGGGGTCATACTACAATGAGCAGTTCTTC. Its translation: CASSYPSGGSYYNEQFF. The chain carries TRBV12-3 or TRBV12-4 and TRBJ2-1; 11 positions match TRBD2. The CDR3 is 17 residues long. V gave up 4 bases and J gave up 3 bases; unmatched junction bases: 8.